The next 3 T cell receptor beta chains were all read from a single sample in a study of cytomegalovirus exposure and HLA in healthy donors. The PCR had 60 Vbeta and 13 Jbeta primers. TCRdb's copy holds only in-frame clones and misses some; the assay was immunoSEQ multiplex PCR. The sample comprises roughly 200,000 clones, about four fifths of which are singletons, and roughly 1.5% rests with the top ten. The sample was PBMCs. These TCRs come from a man aged 50-59 years in good health and CMV-seronegative.

Details on this clone: The junction does not match germline at one end; this may be a read error. The V and J genes are TRBV5-1 and TRBJ2-5; 7 nucleotides agree with TRBD1. The CDR3 is 16 amino acids. Germline V lookup: CDR1 SGHRS, CDR2 YFSETQ. Here the CDR3 reads CASSLAMPMGTETRYF. The CDR3 nucleotides read TGCGCCAGCAGCTTGGCGATGCCAATGGGGACAGAGACCCGGTACTTC.

This rearrangement joins TRBV7-2 to TRBJ2-7; 8 bases fit TRBD2. The CDR3 spans 14 residues. Germline loops: CDR1 SGHTA, CDR2 FQGNSA. The J segment lost 4 bases and the V segment lost 5 bases, leaving 7 bases of the junction unmatched. This CDR3 reads CASSPTSGNYEQYF. DNA of the CDR3: TGTGCCAGCAGCCCCACTAGCGGAAATTACGAGCAGTACTTC.

V is TRBV5-1 and J is TRBJ2-1; D may be TRBD1 (6 bases). The CDR3 is 14 amino acids. Per germline, CDR1 SGHRS and CDR2 YFSETQ. V was pared by 2 bases and J by 7 bases, with 13 bases between. The CDR3 reads CASSFQGPENEQFF. CDR3 coding DNA: TGCGCCAGCAGCTTCCAGGGGCCAGAAAATGAGCAGTTCTTC. The full variable domain, in which reference TRBV5-1 and TRBJ2-1 provide the parts outside the CDR3, is KAGVTQTPRYLIKTRGQQVTLSCSPISGHRSVSWYQQTPGQGLQFLFEYFSETQRNKGNFPGRFSGRQFSNSRSEMNVSTLELGDSALYLCASSFQGPENEQFFGPGTRLTVL.